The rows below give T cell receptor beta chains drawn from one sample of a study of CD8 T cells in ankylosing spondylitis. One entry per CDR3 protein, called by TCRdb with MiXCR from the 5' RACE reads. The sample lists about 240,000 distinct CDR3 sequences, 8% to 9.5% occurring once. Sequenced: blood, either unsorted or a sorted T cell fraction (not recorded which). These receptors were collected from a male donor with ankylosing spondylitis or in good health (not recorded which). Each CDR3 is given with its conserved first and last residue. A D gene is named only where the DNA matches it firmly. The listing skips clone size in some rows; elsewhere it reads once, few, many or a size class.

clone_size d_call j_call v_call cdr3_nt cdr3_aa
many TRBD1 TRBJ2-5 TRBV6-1 TGTGCCAGCACAATCGACAGGGCCCAAGAGACCCAGTACTTC CASTIDRAQETQYF
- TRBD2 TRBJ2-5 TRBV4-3 TGCGCCAGCAGCACCGGGACTAGCGGGGGGGAGACCCAGTACTTC CASSTGTSGGETQYF
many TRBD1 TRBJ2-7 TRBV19 TGTGCCAGTACCCAGACAGGGGGCAGCTACGAGCAGTACTTC CASTQTGGSYEQYF
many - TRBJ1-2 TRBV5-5 TGTGCCAGCAGCTTGGACAGGGCCTACTTCTATGGCTACACCTTC CASSLDRAYFYGYTF
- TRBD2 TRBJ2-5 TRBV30 TGTGCCTGGAGCGCGGGACTACCAAAAGAGACCCAGTACTTC CAWSAGLPKETQYF
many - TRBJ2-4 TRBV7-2 TGTGCCAGCAGCTTAGTCGGGACGGGCAAAAACATTCAGTACTTC CASSLVGTGKNIQYF
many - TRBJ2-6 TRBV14 TGTGCCAGCAGTAGGATCTCTGGGGCCAACGTCCTGACTTTC CASSRISGANVLTF
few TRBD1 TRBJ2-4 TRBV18 TGTGCCAGCTCACCAGGGACAGGGAGAGTGGAAAACATTCAGTACTTC CASSPGTGRVENIQYF
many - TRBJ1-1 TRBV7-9 TGTGCCAGCAATCTTCAACGACAAGGAGACACTGAAGCTTTCTTT CASNLQRQGDTEAFF
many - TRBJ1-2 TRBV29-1 TGCAGCGTTGAGAGTGGCAACCCAGGGCGTGGCTACACCTTC CSVESGNPGRGYTF
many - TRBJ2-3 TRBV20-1 TGCAGTGCTAGAGGGCCGAATACGCAGTATTTT CSARGPNTQYF
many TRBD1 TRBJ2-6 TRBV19 TGTGCCAGTAGCCGGACAGGGGGTCGATTGAAGGGGGCCAACGTCCTGACTTTC CASSRTGGRLKGANVLTF
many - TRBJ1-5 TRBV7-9 TGTGCCAGCAGCTTAGCAGGGGCCAGGATGAGCAATCAGCCCCAGCATTTT CASSLAGARMSNQPQHF
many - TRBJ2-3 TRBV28 TGTGCCAGCAGCCACACGACCAGAAGCACAGATACGCAGTATTTT CASSHTTRSTDTQYF
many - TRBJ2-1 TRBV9 TGTGCCAGCAGCGTGGGGGACACCGCCAGTGAGCAGTTCTTC CASSVGDTASEQFF
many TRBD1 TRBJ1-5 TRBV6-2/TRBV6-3 TGTGCCATCCGCTCCGGGACAGGGATCTCGCCCCAGCATTTT CAIRSGTGISPQHF
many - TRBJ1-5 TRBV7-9 TGTGCCAGCAGCTTCTGGGGAAATAGCAATCAGCCCCAGCATTTT CASSFWGNSNQPQHF
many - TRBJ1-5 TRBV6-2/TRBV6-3 TGTGCCAGCAGTTACTCGGGCGGGAGCAATCAGCCCCAGCATTTT CASSYSGGSNQPQHF
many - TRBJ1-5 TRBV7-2 TGTGCCAGCAGCTTAGGCAGGACCAATCAGCCCCAGCATTTT CASSLGRTNQPQHF
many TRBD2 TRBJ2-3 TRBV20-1 TGCAGTGCTAAGCGGGGACCGAGCACAGATACGCAGTATTTT CSAKRGPSTDTQYF
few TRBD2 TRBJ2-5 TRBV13 TGTGCCAGCAGCTCCCGGGCTAGCGGTAGAGAGACCCAGTACTTC CASSSRASGRETQYF
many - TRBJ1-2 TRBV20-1 TGCAGTGCTAGGACAGTTACCTATGGCTACACCTTC CSARTVTYGYTF
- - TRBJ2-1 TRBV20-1 TGCAGTGCTAGTTTGCAGGGTGGGGATCCTGAGCAGTTCTTC CSASLQGGDPEQFF
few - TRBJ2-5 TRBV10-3 TGTGCCATCAGTGGGGAGCCGGGGTTGGAGACCCAGTACTTC CAISGEPGLETQYF
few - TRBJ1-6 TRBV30 TGTGCCTGGAGTGAAAGGGGCTATAATTCACCCCTCCACTTT CAWSERGYNSPLHF
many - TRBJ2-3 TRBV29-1 TGCAGCGTTGGCTCAGATACGCAGTATTTT CSVGSDTQYF
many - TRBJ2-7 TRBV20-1 TGCAGTGCTAGGGAAATTACCTACGAGCAGTACTTC CSAREITYEQYF
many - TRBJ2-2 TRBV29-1 TGCAGCGTTGAAGGTAGAGAGGACACCGGGGAGCTGTTTTTT CSVEGREDTGELFF
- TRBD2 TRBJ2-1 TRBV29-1 TGCAGCGTTAAGGACGGGGGGGAGGGCCGATCCTACAATGAGCAGTTCTTC CSVKDGGEGRSYNEQFF
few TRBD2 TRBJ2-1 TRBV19 TGTGCCAGTAGTATGGAGGGCGGGAGCTCCTACAATGAGCAGTTCTTC CASSMEGGSSYNEQFF
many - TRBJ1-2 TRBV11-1 TGTGCCAGCAGCTTAGAGCCTCGTAGGGGCTATGGCTACACCTTC CASSLEPRRGYGYTF
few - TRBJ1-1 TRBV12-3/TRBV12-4 TGTGCCAGCAGTTTGTCAGGAAGGACTGAAGCTTTCTTT CASSLSGRTEAFF
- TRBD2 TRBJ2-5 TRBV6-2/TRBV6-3 TGTGCCAGCAATACCGGGACTAGCGGCTTCCGAGAGACCCAGTACTTC CASNTGTSGFRETQYF
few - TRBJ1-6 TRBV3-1 TGTGCCAGCAGCCAAGATAAAGGCCATCCTTATTCACCCCTCCACTTT CASSQDKGHPYSPLHF
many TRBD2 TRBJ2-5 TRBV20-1 TGCAGTGCTACGGGACTACGTCAAGAGACCCAGTACTTC CSATGLRQETQYF
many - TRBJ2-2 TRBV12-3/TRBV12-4 TGTGCCAGCAGACCCCGACAGGCCGGGGAGCTGTTTTTT CASRPRQAGELFF
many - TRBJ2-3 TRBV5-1 TGCGCCAGCAGCTTGGCCCTATCGAGCACAGATACGCAGTATTTT CASSLALSSTDTQYF
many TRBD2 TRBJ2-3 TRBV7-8 TGTGCCAGCAGCAGGACTAGCGGGCCCAAGTATTTT CASSRTSGPKYF
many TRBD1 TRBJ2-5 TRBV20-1 TGCAGTGCTAGCGCAACCGGGACAGGGTCAGAGACCCAGTACTTC CSASATGTGSETQYF
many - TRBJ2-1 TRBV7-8 TGTGCCAGCAGCGGGAATATGGGGGGCAGTTATTGGCATGAGCAGTTCTTC CASSGNMGGSYWHEQFF
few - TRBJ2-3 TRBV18 TGTGCCAGCTCACCGAGCCAGACAGATACGCAGTATTTT CASSPSQTDTQYF
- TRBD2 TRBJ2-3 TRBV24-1 TGTGCCACCAGTGATCAGCGGGAGGCAGAAGCAGATACGCAGTATTTT CATSDQREAEADTQYF
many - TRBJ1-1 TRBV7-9 TGTGCCTCCCGGGGTGGTCGGGGCACTGAAGCTTTCTTT CASRGGRGTEAFF
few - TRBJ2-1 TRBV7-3 TGTGCCAGCAGCAAGGCCGCGGGCGAGCAGTTCTTC CASSKAAGEQFF
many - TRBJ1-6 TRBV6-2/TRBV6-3 TGTGCCAGCAGTGACAGACGACGGCCCCTCCACTTT CASSDRRRPLHF
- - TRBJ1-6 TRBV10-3 TGTGCCATCAGCCTAAACGCGGAGACAGCTAATTCACCCCTCCACTTT CAISLNAETANSPLHF
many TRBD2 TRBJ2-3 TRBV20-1 TGCAGTGCTGGGGGGGAAACTTCTAGCACAGATACGCAGTATTTT CSAGGETSSTDTQYF
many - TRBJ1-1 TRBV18 TGTGCCAGCTCACCCCGGGGAGAGGGGTGGAGATTCTTT CASSPRGEGWRFF
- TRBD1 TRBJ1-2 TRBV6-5 TGTGCCAGCAGTTACTCAGGACAGGGGCAGGGCTACACCTTC CASSYSGQGQGYTF
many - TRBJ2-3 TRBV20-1 TGCAGTGCTAGAGTGTCCCCCGGGGTAGATACGCAGTATTTT CSARVSPGVDTQYF
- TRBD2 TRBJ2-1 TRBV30 TGTGCCTGGAGTAGCGGGAGAGATGAGCAGTTCTTC CAWSSGRDEQFF
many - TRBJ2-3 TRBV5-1 TGCGCCAGCAGCTCAAACACAGATACGCAGTATTTT CASSSNTDTQYF
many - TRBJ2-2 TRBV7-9 TGTGCCAGCAGCCCCTCGGTATTAGCGCTCACCGGGGAGCTGTTTTTT CASSPSVLALTGELFF